The source of this T cell receptor beta chain is a study of cytomegalovirus exposure and HLA in healthy donors. In the PCR, 60 Vbeta and 13 Jbeta primers were used. Method: immunoSEQ multiplex PCR; TCRdb's copy keeps in-frame clones and lacks some. Altogether 150,000 to 180,000 clones are present, around 79% being singletons, with the ten largest covering less than 3.5%. After removal of 4 bases from V and 5 bases from J, the junction contained 10 bases not matched to a gene. The V gene's germline CDR1 is MDHEN and CDR2 SYDVKM. There are 16 residues in the CDR3. The sequence was obtained from a man between 18 and 35 years old in good health and CMV-seronegative. Input material: PBMCs. The chain couples TRBV28 to TRBJ2-5; 10 nucleotides agree with TRBD1. The CDR3: CASSSGTGAVGETQYF. The CDR3 DNA is TGTGCCAGCAGTTCCGGGACAGGGGCGGTGGGTGAGACCCAGTACTTC. Variable domain in full (rest from reference TRBV28 and TRBJ2-5): DVKVTQSSRYLVKRTGEKVFLECVQDMDHENMFWYRQDPGLGLRLIYFSYDVKMKEKGDIPEGYSVSREKKERFSLILESASTNQTSMYLCASSSGTGAVGETQYFGPGTRLLVL.